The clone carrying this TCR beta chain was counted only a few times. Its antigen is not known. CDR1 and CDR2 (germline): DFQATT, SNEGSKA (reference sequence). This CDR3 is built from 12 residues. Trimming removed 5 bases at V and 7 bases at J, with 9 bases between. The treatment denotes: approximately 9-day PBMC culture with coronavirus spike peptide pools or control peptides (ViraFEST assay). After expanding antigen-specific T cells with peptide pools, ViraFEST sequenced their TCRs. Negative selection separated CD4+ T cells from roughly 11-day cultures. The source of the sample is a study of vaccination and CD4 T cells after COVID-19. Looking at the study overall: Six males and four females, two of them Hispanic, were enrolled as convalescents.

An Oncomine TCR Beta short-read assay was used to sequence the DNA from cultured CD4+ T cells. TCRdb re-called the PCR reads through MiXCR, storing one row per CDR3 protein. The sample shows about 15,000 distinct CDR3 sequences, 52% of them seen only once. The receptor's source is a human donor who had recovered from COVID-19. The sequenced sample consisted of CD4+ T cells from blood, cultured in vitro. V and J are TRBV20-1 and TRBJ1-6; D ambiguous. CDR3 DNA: TGCAGTGCTGAAAGTGGGAATTCACCCCTCCACTTT. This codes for CSAESGNSPLHF.